Described below is a single TCR beta chain sequence and its context. The antigen remains undetermined. Data came from immunoSEQ multiplex PCR; TCRdb stores just in-frame clones and leaves some out. The data show about 69,000 clones, around four fifths seen once. The record originates from a study of T cell responses to AZD1222 COVID-19 vaccine. Findings and caveats of the study: The sample set comprised mostly white British donors with more females, and clonal diversity was possibly underestimated.

Per germline, CDR1 KGHSY and CDR2 FQNENV. V dropped 4 bases and J dropped 3 bases, with 18 bases sitting between them. The CDR3 contains 16 residues. Material: peripheral blood, obtained 28 days after the second AZD1222 dose. J is TRBJ1-1 and V is TRBV16; D is ambiguous. The TCR comes from an adult who received the AZD1222 COVID-19 vaccine. The CDR3 nucleotides read TGTGCCAGCAGCCTTAAGCGGCAGATCGCTTACACTGAAGCTTTCTTT. This sequence encodes CASSLKRQIAYTEAFF.